Below, 19 T cell receptor beta chains from the same sample are listed, as sequenced in a study of OX40 agonist ivuxolimab in advanced cancers. TCRdb keeps only in-frame clones here, not all; method: immunoSEQ multiplex PCR. The sample includes some 77,000 clones, approximately 86% seen only once; the top ten take about 1.1%. The sequences come from CD4+ or CD8+ T cells sorted from blood, collected in a trial of the OX40 agonist ivuxolimab. The receptors were gathered from an adult with an advanced solid tumor such as melanoma, head and neck, liver or kidney cancer.

J is TRBJ1-1 and V is TRBV10-3, with D unresolved. The length of the CDR3 is 11 residues. V gave up 6 bases and J gave up 0 bases, with 2 bases separating them. Germline V gene sequence: CDR1 ENHRY, CDR2 SYGVKD. CDR3 sequence reads: CAISMNTEAFF. The CDR3 nucleotides are TGTGCCATCAGCATGAACACTGAAGCTTTCTTT.

The chain links TRBV18 to TRBJ1-4, with 9 bases that match TRBD1. CDR1 and CDR2 (germline): KGHSH, LQKENI. V lost 1 base to trimming and J lost 8 bases; unmatched junction nucleotides: 11. The CDR3 loop spans 17 amino acids. The CDR3 reads CASSPQTPGQGAEKLFF. The DNA for the CDR3 is TGTGCCAGCTCACCACAAACACCGGGACAGGGTGCAGAAAAACTGTTTTTT. Together with reference TRBV18 and TRBJ1-4, the CDR3 gives the full variable domain: NAGVMQNPRHLVRRRGQEARLRCSPMKGHSHVYWYRQLPEEGLKFMVYLQKENIIDESGMPKERFSAEFPKEGPSILRIQQVVRGDSAAYFCASSPQTPGQGAEKLFFGSGTQLSVL.

This clone has only a few counts. This chain joins TRBV28 and TRBJ2-7; D is perhaps TRBD1 or TRBD2 (5 bases each). The germline gives CDR1 MDHEN, CDR2 SYDVKM. The length of the CDR3 is 16 residues. Deletions cut 3 bases from V and 4 bases from J, with 19 bases between. CDR3 loop: CASSLFGRDGKYEQYF. As DNA, the CDR3 is TGTGCCAGCAGTTTGTTCGGCCGGGACGGAAAGTACGAGCAGTACTTC.

This chain uses TRBV30 with TRBJ2-5; D is possibly TRBD1 (6 bases). The J call may be faulty, since TRBJ2-7 better matches the DNA end. CDR1 GTSNPN and CDR2 SVGIG come from the germline V gene (reference sequence). CDR3 length: 15 amino acids. Here the CDR3 DNA reads TGTGCCTGGAGTAGAGGGGGACCTGTCACCTACGAGCAGTACTTC. It translates to CAWSRGGPVTYEQYF.

This chain joins TRBV19 and TRBJ1-1; no clear D gene. From germline, CDR1 is LNHDA and CDR2 SQIVND (reference sequence). V lost 4 bases and J lost 5, with 11 bases in between. The CDR3 is 13 amino acids. The chain's CDR3 is CASSTLGWTEAFF. As DNA, the CDR3 is TGTGCCAGTAGTACCCTTGGATGGACTGAAGCTTTCTTT.

A single count supports this clone. The genes are TRBV6-4 and TRBJ1-1; D not resolved. The CDR3 length is 14 residues. Germline loops: CDR1 MRHNA, CDR2 SNTAGT. Trimming removed 4 bases at V and 8 bases at J, with 17 bases between. This chain's CDR3 is CASSVESGRPEAFF. The CDR3 DNA reads TGTGCCAGCAGTGTTGAAAGCGGACGTCCGGAAGCTTTCTTT.

The chain combines TRBV29-1 with TRBJ1-1; the match to TRBD1 covers 7 bases. J was trimmed by 0 bases and V by 6 bases; bases with no gene match: 10. The CDR3 sequence is 15 residues long. Looked up from germline, CDR1 is SQVTM and CDR2 is ANQGSEA. The CDR3 here is CSVDRGQSMNTEAFF. The DNA of the CDR3 is TGCAGCGTCGATCGGGGACAGAGCATGAACACTGAAGCTTTCTTT.

This rearrangement joins TRBV7-2 to TRBJ1-5; no definite D call. This CDR3 has 15 amino acids. V dropped 2 bases and J dropped 2 bases, with 10 bases sitting between them. The germline CDR1 and CDR2 sequences are SGHTA and FQGNSA. The CDR3 nucleotides are TGTGCCAGCAGCTTAACGGGGTTTGGCAATCAGCCCCAGCATTTT. It encodes CASSLTGFGNQPQHF.

This chain joins TRBV5-1 and TRBJ1-1, with D maybe TRBD1 (6 bases). Germline V gene data show CDR1 as SGHRS and CDR2 as YFSETQ. CDR3 length: 14 residues. Deletions cut 3 bases from V and 1 base from J, with 10 bases between. In DNA form, the CDR3 reads TGCGCCAGCAGCTCCGGGACACAGAACACTGAAGCTTTCTTT. Translating gives CASSSGTQNTEAFF.

The V call is TRBV29-1, the J call TRBJ1-1; 7 bases map to TRBD1. Germline V gives CDR1 SQVTM, CDR2 ANQGSEA. CDR3 length equals 13 residues. With 8 bases clipped from V and 4 bases from J, the junction kept 10 bases outside the gene matches. This CDR3 is CSTFNRGLTEAFF. The CDR3, as DNA: TGCAGCACTTTCAACAGGGGACTCACTGAAGCTTTCTTT.

The gene calls are TRBV7-9 and TRBJ2-3; 8 bases map to TRBD2. The germline V gene has CDR1 SEHNR and CDR2 FQNEAQ (reference sequence). The CDR3 spans 15 residues. The V and J ends lost 3 bases and 7 bases, in that order; junction bases with no gene match: 9. CDR3 loop: CASSFWSSGPNTQYF. The CDR3 coding sequence is TGTGCCAGCAGCTTTTGGTCTAGCGGGCCGAATACGCAGTATTTT.

The chain combines TRBV5-1 with TRBJ2-5; 14 nucleotides align to TRBD2. The J call may be incorrect, as the DNA end agrees better with TRBJ2-7. This CDR3 has 14 residues. Germline V gives CDR1 SGHRS, CDR2 YFSETQ. Written as DNA, the CDR3 is TGCGCCAGCAGCCCGGGGACTAGCGGGAGCGAGCAGTACTTC. This codes for CASSPGTSGSEQYF.

The rearrangement joins TRBV29-1 to TRBJ1-2; TRBD1 aligns across 10 bases. The V segment lost 4 bases and the J segment 5 bases; nucleotides outside the gene matches: 10. This CDR3 has 15 amino acids. CDR1 and CDR2 (germline): SQVTM, ANQGSEA. CDR3 residues: CSVVGDRGLGYGYTF. CDR3 sequence (DNA): TGCAGCGTTGTAGGAGACAGGGGGCTGGGGTATGGCTACACCTTC.

The CDR3, as DNA: TGTGCCAGCAAGATCCGGGACCTCTATGGCTACACCTTC. Protein: CASKIRDLYGYTF. J is TRBJ1-2 and V is TRBV2; tentative D call: TRBD1 (5 bases). Germline V lookup: CDR1 SNHLY, CDR2 FYNNEI. V lost 7 bases and J 4 bases, leaving 13 bases between the germline ends. CDR3 length equals 13 residues.

This sequence joins TRBV28 and TRBJ1-6, with 10 bases lining up with TRBD1. Germline trimming cut 6 bases from V and 10 bases from J; bases unmatched to any gene: 3. Germline V lookup: CDR1 MDHEN, CDR2 SYDVKM. The CDR3 runs to 13 residues. The CDR3 region is CASRDRGTSPLHF. As DNA, the CDR3 is TGTGCCAGCAGGGACAGGGGGACCTCACCCCTCCACTTT.

The chain uses TRBV10-3 and TRBJ2-7, with D uncertain. CDR1 is ENHRY, CDR2 SYGVKD, per germline. V lost 0 bases to trimming and J lost 5 bases, with 5 bases between them. The CDR3 runs 12 residues. The CDR3 reads CAISESNHEQYF. The CDR3 DNA is TGTGCCATCAGTGAGTCAAACCACGAGCAGTACTTC.

The rearrangement joins TRBV5-4 to TRBJ2-1, with 11 positions matching TRBD2. Germline assignment: CDR1 SGHNT and CDR2 YYREEE (reference sequence). The trim removed 4 bases at V and 4 bases at J, leaving 4 bases unmatched. The CDR3 is made up of 15 amino acids. The DNA for the CDR3 is TGTGCCAGCAGCCCGGGACTAGCGGAATACAATGAGCAGTTCTTC. This sequence encodes CASSPGLAEYNEQFF. The variable domain in full, completed from reference TRBV5-4 and TRBJ2-1, reads ETGVTQSPTHLIKTRGQQVTLRCSSQSGHNTVSWYQQALGQGPQFIFQYYREEENGRGNFPPRFSGLQFPNYSSELNVNALELDDSALYLCASSPGLAEYNEQFFGPGTRLTVL.

Points on this clone: Other nucleotide sequences in the sample specify the same CDR3. This rearrangement joins TRBV28 to TRBJ2-7; D unclear. CDR3 length equals 14 residues. V lost 9 bases, J lost 1 base, and 16 bases lay in between. Germline CDR1 is MDHEN and CDR2 is SYDVKM. The CDR3 coding sequence is TGTGCCAGTAGGCCGCGCCAGTTATCCTACGAGCAGTACTTC. It specifies CASRPRQLSYEQYF.

The chain has TRBV5-5 and TRBJ2-1; D is possibly TRBD1 (7 bases). V was shortened by 0 bases and J by 5 bases, with 12 bases between the two germline ends. The germline CDR1 and CDR2 sequences are SGHKS and YYEKEE (reference sequence). This CDR3 has 15 residues. The CDR3 loop is CASSLGGTAHNEQFF. The CDR3 DNA is TGTGCCAGCAGCTTGGGCGGGACAGCTCACAATGAGCAGTTCTTC.